This TCR beta chain was retrieved from a study of blood T cells in healthy people across ages. V lost 1 base and J 0 bases, leaving 10 bases between the germline ends. The germline CDR1 and CDR2 sequences are DFQATT and SNEGSKA (reference sequence). The CDR3 loop spans 15 amino acids. PCR was performed a second time for roughly 7 to 11 cycles using a sample-barcoded 5' primer and a J-beta primer mix. TCRdb fed the 5' RACE reads into MiXCR, producing one record per CDR3 protein. The data show some 930,000 distinct CDR3 sequences, roughly 28% seen once. Isolated per sample were at least 7 million PBMCs. There are a few counts of this clonotype. The same data also contributed to another study, on T cells of mothers and their children.

The sequence was collected from a woman in her 40s in good health. The material sequenced was blood. The chain links TRBV20-1 to TRBJ1-5; no reliable D call. CDR3 in amino acids: CSARGVAYSNQPQHF. DNA for the CDR3: TGCAGTGCTAGAGGGGTGGCATATAGCAATCAGCCCCAGCATTTT.